This TCR beta chain originates from a study of T cell responses to AZD1222 COVID-19 vaccine. Points from the study as a whole: Repertoire sampling was restricted to post-peak T cell response timepoints. With two AZD1222 doses given, Spike-specific TCR breadth and depth both rose.

To note about this clone: The antigen is not known.

V was clipped by 6 bases and J by 5 bases; unmatched bases: 13. Germline V CDR1 and CDR2: SGHAT, FQNNGV. The CDR3 runs to 16 residues. Using immunoSEQ multiplex PCR, the repertoire was profiled, and TCRdb retains in-frame clones only, with some absent. Of roughly 77,000 clones listed, about 92% were seen once; the top ten hold approximately 4.5%. The sample consisted of peripheral blood, taken 28 days after the second AZD1222 dose. The TCR comes from an adult who received the AZD1222 COVID-19 vaccine. This chain links TRBV11-2 with TRBJ2-1; 7 bases line up with TRBD1. The CDR3 bases are TGTGCCAGCAGATACCATGGGAAGGGGGCAGACAATGAGCAGTTCTTC. Its translation is CASRYHGKGADNEQFF.